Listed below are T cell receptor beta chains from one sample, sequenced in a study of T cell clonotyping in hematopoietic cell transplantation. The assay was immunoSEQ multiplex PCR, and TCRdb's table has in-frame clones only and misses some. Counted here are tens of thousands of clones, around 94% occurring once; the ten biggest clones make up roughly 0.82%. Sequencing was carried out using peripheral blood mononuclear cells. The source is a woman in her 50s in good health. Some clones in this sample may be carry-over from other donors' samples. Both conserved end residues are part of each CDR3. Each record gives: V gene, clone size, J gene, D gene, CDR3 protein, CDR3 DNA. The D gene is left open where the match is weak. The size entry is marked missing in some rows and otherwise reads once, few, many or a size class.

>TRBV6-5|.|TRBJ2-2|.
CASSRGPGELFF
TGTGCCAGCAGCCGCGGTCCCGGGGAGCTGTTTTTT
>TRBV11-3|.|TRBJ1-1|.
CASSIGGRPRSTEAFF
TGTGCCAGCAGCATTGGGGGCAGGCCACGGAGCACTGAAGCTTTCTTT
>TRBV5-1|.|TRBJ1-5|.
CASSVGGGNQPQHF
TGCGCCAGCAGCGTAGGGGGTGGCAATCAGCCCCAGCATTTT
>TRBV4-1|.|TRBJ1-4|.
CASSQDFTADATNEKLFF
TGCGCCAGCAGCCAAGATTTCACGGCAGACGCAACTAATGAAAAACTGTTTTTT
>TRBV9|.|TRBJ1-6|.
CASSPSLTEPSPLHF
TGTGCCAGCAGCCCCTCCTTGACAGAGCCATCACCCCTCCACTTT
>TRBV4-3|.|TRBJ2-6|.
CASSQDQVSSSGANVLTF
TGCGCCAGCAGCCAAGATCAGGTCTCCAGCTCTGGGGCCAACGTCCTGACTTTC
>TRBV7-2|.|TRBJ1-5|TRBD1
CASSPGQGGQPQHF
TGTGCCAGCAGCCCAGGACAGGGGGGCCAGCCCCAGCATTTT
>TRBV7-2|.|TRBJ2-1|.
CASSRRGFAEQFF
TGTGCCAGCAGCAGGCGGGGCTTCGCTGAGCAGTTCTTC
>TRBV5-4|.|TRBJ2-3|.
CASSLLGTDTQYF
TGTGCCAGCAGCTTGTTGGGAACAGATACGCAGTATTTT
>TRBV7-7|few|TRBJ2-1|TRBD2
CASSLSGGLYNEQFF
TGTGCCAGCAGCTTGAGCGGGGGCCTTTACAATGAGCAGTTCTTC
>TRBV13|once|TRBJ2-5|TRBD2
CASSLYTFASGETQYF
TGTGCCAGCAGCTTATATACATTTGCTAGCGGGGAGACCCAGTACTTC
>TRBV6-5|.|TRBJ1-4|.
CASSPGREKLFF
TGTGCCAGCAGCCCAGGGAGGGAAAAACTGTTTTTT
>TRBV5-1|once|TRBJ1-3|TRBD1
CASSLETGGNTIYF
TGCGCCAGCAGCTTGGAAACAGGGGGGAACACCATATATTTT